Listed below are T cell receptor beta chains from one sample, sequenced in a study of T cell responses to AZD1222 COVID-19 vaccine. The protocol was immunoSEQ multiplex PCR, while the TCRdb copy is restricted to in-frame clones and leaves out a portion. This table holds 110,000 to 150,000 clones, over 90% found once. The specimen comprised peripheral blood, sampled on day 0 of AZD1222 vaccination. The receptors were gathered from an adult in good health. The CDR3 runs from the conserved cysteine through the conserved F or W. Each record gives: J gene, clone size, D gene, V gene, CDR3 DNA, CDR3 protein. The D gene is left open where the match is weak. Clone size is shown for a subset of rows, as once, few, many or a class of expanded clone.

j_gene: TRBJ1-5
abundance: once
d_gene: TRBD1
v_gene: TRBV30
CDR3nt: TGTGCCTGGAGTCCCACAGGGGGTAGTCAGCCCCAGCATTTT
CDR3aa: CAWSPTGGSQPQHF

j_gene: TRBJ2-7
abundance: few
d_gene: TRBD2
v_gene: TRBV4-1
CDR3nt: TGCGCCAGCAGCCAGGAGACTAGCTTTTACGAGCAGTACTTC
CDR3aa: CASSQETSFYEQYF

j_gene: TRBJ1-4
abundance: once
d_gene: TRBD1
v_gene: TRBV20-1
CDR3nt: TGCAGTGCTAGTAGGGGACAGCCAAATGAAAAACTGTTTTTT
CDR3aa: CSASRGQPNEKLFF

j_gene: TRBJ1-1
abundance: -
d_gene: TRBD1
v_gene: TRBV10-3
CDR3nt: TGTGCCATCAGTGAGGGGGTCAAGACAGGGACTGAAGCTTTCTTT
CDR3aa: CAISEGVKTGTEAFF

j_gene: TRBJ2-7
abundance: -
d_gene: TRBD2
v_gene: TRBV19
CDR3nt: TGTGCCAGTAGTATCCTTTCTAGCGGGAGTGAAAACGAGCAGTACTTC
CDR3aa: CASSILSSGSENEQYF

j_gene: TRBJ1-2
abundance: -
d_gene: -
v_gene: TRBV3-1/TRBV3-2
CDR3nt: TGTGCCAGCAGCCAAGATCTGGGGTATAGCTACACCTTC
CDR3aa: CASSQDLGYSYTF

j_gene: TRBJ2-7
abundance: -
d_gene: TRBD1
v_gene: TRBV15
CDR3nt: TGTGCCACCAGCACGGGACAGAACTACGAGCAGTACTTC
CDR3aa: CATSTGQNYEQYF

j_gene: TRBJ2-7
abundance: once
d_gene: -
v_gene: TRBV20-1
CDR3nt: TGCAGTGCTAGTCGAGCGGCAGAGCAGTACTTC
CDR3aa: CSASRAAEQYF

j_gene: TRBJ2-1
abundance: -
d_gene: TRBD2
v_gene: TRBV14
CDR3nt: TGTGCCAGCAGCCAAGTTAAACTAGCGGCCACCTACAATGAGCAGTTCTTC
CDR3aa: CASSQVKLAATYNEQFF

j_gene: TRBJ2-1
abundance: once
d_gene: -
v_gene: TRBV11-3
CDR3nt: TGTGCCAGCAGCTCACAGAACAATGAGCAGTTCTTC
CDR3aa: CASSSQNNEQFF

j_gene: TRBJ1-1
abundance: once
d_gene: -
v_gene: TRBV12-3/TRBV12-4
CDR3nt: TGTGCCAGCAGCCTCCACACTGAAGCTTTCTTT
CDR3aa: CASSLHTEAFF

j_gene: TRBJ1-2
abundance: -
d_gene: TRBD1
v_gene: TRBV18
CDR3nt: TGTGCCAGCTCACCACGAGGACAGGGGCTCGGCTACACCTTC
CDR3aa: CASSPRGQGLGYTF

j_gene: TRBJ1-5
abundance: -
d_gene: TRBD1
v_gene: TRBV19
CDR3nt: TGTGCCACAGGGGCAGACAGGGAAGGGGTTCAGCCCCAGCATTTT
CDR3aa: CATGADREGVQPQHF

j_gene: TRBJ2-1
abundance: -
d_gene: -
v_gene: TRBV2
CDR3nt: TGTGCCAGCAGTGAATTAAGGAGACCCACAGGCAATGAGCAGTTCTTC
CDR3aa: CASSELRRPTGNEQFF

j_gene: TRBJ2-7
abundance: -
d_gene: TRBD2
v_gene: TRBV7-9
CDR3nt: TGTGCCAGCAGCCTCCGGACTAGCGGGAGGTACGAGCAGTACTTC
CDR3aa: CASSLRTSGRYEQYF

j_gene: TRBJ2-3
abundance: -
d_gene: -
v_gene: TRBV6-4
CDR3nt: TGTGCCAGCAGTGACTCGAGAGATACGCAGTATTTT
CDR3aa: CASSDSRDTQYF

j_gene: TRBJ1-1
abundance: -
d_gene: -
v_gene: TRBV5-1
CDR3nt: TGCGCCAGCAGCGCGGGACCGCAACCGAACACTGAAGCTTTCTTT
CDR3aa: CASSAGPQPNTEAFF

j_gene: TRBJ2-1
abundance: once
d_gene: TRBD2
v_gene: TRBV19
CDR3nt: TGTGCCAGTAGTATTCGACTAGCGCCGACCTACAATGAGCAGTTCTTC
CDR3aa: CASSIRLAPTYNEQFF

j_gene: TRBJ2-3
abundance: -
d_gene: -
v_gene: TRBV7-9
CDR3nt: TGTGCCAGCAGCTTAGGTGCTGGGTTCGGAGATACGCAGTATTTT
CDR3aa: CASSLGAGFGDTQYF

j_gene: TRBJ2-1
abundance: -
d_gene: TRBD1
v_gene: TRBV7-9
CDR3nt: TGTGCCAGCAGCCGGGGAGGGACAGGGGAAAACAATGAGCAGTTCTTC
CDR3aa: CASSRGGTGENNEQFF

j_gene: TRBJ2-1
abundance: -
d_gene: -
v_gene: TRBV5-5
CDR3nt: TGTGCCAGCAGCCTGCCCGCGGATGAGCAGTTCTTC
CDR3aa: CASSLPADEQFF

j_gene: TRBJ2-7
abundance: -
d_gene: -
v_gene: TRBV20-1
CDR3nt: TGCAGTGCTAGTCCCAATACGAGGACGGCCTACGAGCAGTACTTC
CDR3aa: CSASPNTRTAYEQYF